These 17 T cell receptor beta chains came from one sample sequenced in a study of regulatory T cells in long-lasting Graves disease. With iRepertoire HTBI primers and Arm-PCR of CDR3 regions, TCR beta libraries were built. TCRdb reanalysed the multiplex PCR reads using MiXCR and keeps one entry per CDR3 protein. Here the sample spans around 460,000 distinct CDR3 sequences, roughly 23% being singletons. Time point defined: persistent/refractory GD, antithyroid drugs over 5 years with positive TRAb. RNA from PBMCs was the source of the TCR library. Sample: peripheral blood mononuclear cells (PBMCs), taken when the disease was refractory, from a patient treated with antithyroid drugs. These receptor sequences come from a female donor with Graves disease.

The CDR3 region is CASRQAGTVKFF. CDR3 coding DNA: TGTGCCAGCAGGCAAGCAGGGACCGTAAAGTTCTTC. The rearrangement uses TRBV2 and TRBJ2-1; D may be TRBD1 or TRBD2 (5 bases each). Germline V gene data show CDR1 as SNHLY and CDR2 as FYNNEI. Trimming pared 6 bases from V and 14 bases from J, leaving 17 bases between. CDR3 length equals 12 residues.

The chain links TRBV4-3 to TRBJ1-3; D is unclear. Trimming stripped 0 bases from V and 3 bases from J, with 9 bases between. This CDR3 is 15 amino acids long. Germline values: CDR1 LGHNA, CDR2 YSLEER. The CDR3 DNA is TGCGCCAGCAGCCAAGATGCAGGAAATGGAAACACCATATATTTT. Amino acids: CASSQDAGNGNTIYF.

Many counts were recorded for this clonotype. V is TRBV27 and J is TRBJ2-5; 7 bases align to TRBD2. J was trimmed by 5 bases and V by 3 bases; bases with no gene match: 3. From germline, CDR1 is MNHEY and CDR2 SMNVEV (reference sequence). The CDR3 length is 13 residues. This CDR3 is CASSLSSGETQYF. DNA of the CDR3: TGTGCCAGCAGTTTGAGTAGCGGGGAGACCCAGTACTTC.

Many counts were recorded for this clonotype. The chain is built from TRBV6-1 and TRBJ1-1; possibly TRBD1 for D (6 bases). With 8 bases removed from V and 1 base from J, the gap between germline ends came to 14 bases. In germline, CDR1 is MNHNS, CDR2 SASEGT. The CDR3 runs to 14 residues. This chain's CDR3 is CASGRVGQNTEAFF. The CDR3, as DNA: TGTGCCAGCGGCAGGGTGGGACAGAACACTGAAGCTTTCTTT.

This clonotype came up a few times. This chain links TRBV6-2 or TRBV6-3 with TRBJ1-1; D may be TRBD1 (5 bases). The V end lost 4 bases, the J end lost 10 bases, and 13 bases lay between the germline ends. Germline V gene data show CDR1 as MNHEY and CDR2 as SVGEGT. The CDR3 is 12 amino acids. The CDR3 loop is CASSLTAAPAFF. The CDR3 coding sequence is TGTGCCAGCAGTTTGACAGCGGCCCCAGCTTTCTTT.

Ten or more counts support this clonotype. The chain couples TRBV20-1 to TRBJ2-7, with 8 bases aligning to TRBD2. This CDR3 region has 18 residues. The V gene end was trimmed by 4 bases and the J gene end by 4 bases; junction bases not matched to a gene: 21. The germline V gene has CDR1 DFQATT and CDR2 SNEGSKA (reference sequence). CDR3 nucleotides: TGCAGTGCTATACTCGGGACCCCGACGTTGACTAGCGATTACGAGCAGTACTTC. Its protein product is CSAILGTPTLTSDYEQYF.

Many counts were recorded for this clonotype. This sequence joins TRBV15 and TRBJ2-5; tentatively, D is TRBD2 (6 bases). The CDR3 spans 13 residues. V shed 8 bases and J shed 3 bases, with 13 bases lying between them. Germline CDR1 LNHNV, CDR2 YYDKDF (reference sequence). CDR3 DNA sequence: TGTGCCACCTCACGGAGGGTAGAAGAGACCCAGTACTTC. Translated: CATSRRVEETQYF. The full variable domain, in which reference TRBV15 and TRBJ2-5 provide the parts outside the CDR3, is DAMVIQNPRYQVTQFGKPVTLSCSQTLNHNVMYWYQQKSSQAPKLLFHYYDKDFNNEADTPDNFQSRRPNTSFCFLDIRSPGLGDTAMYLCATSRRVEETQYFGPGTRLLVL.

This clonotype has only one observation. J is TRBJ2-3 and V is TRBV4-3; 11 nucleotides match TRBD2. The CDR3 runs to 15 residues. CDR1 and CDR2 (germline): LGHNA, YSLEER. J gave up 3 bases and V 1 base, and 0 bases lay outside the gene matches. CDR3 bases: TGCGCCAGCAGCCAAGCTAGCGGGGGGACAGATACGCAGTATTTT. Protein product: CASSQASGGTDTQYF.

This clonotype appeared a single time. This chain connects TRBV19 to TRBJ1-5; a weak D match, TRBD1 (5 bases). Germline loops: CDR1 LNHDA, CDR2 SQIVND (reference sequence). The length of the CDR3 is 13 residues. V lost 4 bases to trimming and J lost 7 bases, with 11 bases between them. DNA of the CDR3: TGTGCCAGTAGTAAGGGGTTATTGCAGCCCCAGCATTTT. The encoded protein is CASSKGLLQPQHF. Variable domain in full (rest from reference TRBV19 and TRBJ1-5): DGGITQSPKYLFRKEGQNVTLSCEQNLNHDAMYWYRQDPGQGLRLIYYSQIVNDFQKGDIAEGYSVSREKKESFPLTVTSAQKNPTAFYLCASSKGLLQPQHFGDGTRLSIL.

The chain links TRBV19 to TRBJ2-5; the D is unclear. V shed 0 bases and J shed 2 bases, with 10 bases lying between them. The length of the CDR3 is 15 residues. CDR1 is LNHDA and CDR2 is SQIVND in the germline V gene (reference sequence). In DNA, the CDR3 is TGTGCCAGTAGTATAGAGAGCAGCTTTCAAGAGACCCAGTACTTC. Amino acids: CASSIESSFQETQYF.

J is TRBJ2-3 and V is TRBV6-1, with 8 positions matching TRBD2. The CDR3 runs 18 residues. V lost 5 bases and J lost 4; bases outside the gene matches: 17. Germline loops: CDR1 MNHNS, CDR2 SASEGT. The DNA for the CDR3 is TGTGCCAGCAGTATTTCTAGCGGGCCGAGGGAGGAGTCAGATACGCAGTATTTT. It encodes CASSISSGPREESDTQYF.

This clonotype was recorded many times. The rearrangement uses TRBV11-2 and TRBJ1-1; 7 nucleotides match TRBD1. Germline-derived CDR1 and CDR2 are SGHAT and FQNNGV. The CDR3 is 13 residues long. Germline trimming cut 7 bases from V and 6 bases from J; bases unmatched to any gene: 8. CDR3 sequence (DNA): TGTGCCAGCACCCCAGAGGGGGCTTCTGAAGCTTTCTTT. Translated: CASTPEGASEAFF.

This chain connects TRBV11-2 to TRBJ2-5; the D is unclear. Germline lookup yields CDR1 SGHAT and CDR2 FQNNGV. This CDR3 has 16 residues. The V gene lost 5 bases and the J gene lost 1 base, with 17 bases spanning the gap. As DNA, the CDR3 is TGTGCCAGCAGCCCCACGACCATGGGAATCCAAGAGACCCAGTACTTC. Its protein product is CASSPTTMGIQETQYF.

The chain is built from TRBV7-9 and TRBJ1-1; D gene unclear. CDR1 and CDR2 from the germline V gene are SEHNR and FQNEAQ (reference sequence). This CDR3 contains 15 residues. Deletions cut 5 bases from V and 0 bases from J, with 13 bases between. This CDR3 is CASSPRSRMNTEAFF. DNA for the CDR3: TGTGCCAGCAGCCCACGGTCGAGAATGAACACTGAAGCTTTCTTT.

The chain links TRBV6-1 to TRBJ1-2, with 9 bases aligning to TRBD1. The V gene end was trimmed by 7 bases and the J gene end by 2 bases; junction bases not matched to a gene: 5. This CDR3 has 14 residues. The germline V gene has CDR1 MNHNS and CDR2 SASEGT. CDR3 residues: CASIRTGANYGYTF. CDR3 coding DNA: TGTGCCAGCATTCGGACAGGGGCGAACTATGGCTACACCTTC.

This rearrangement joins TRBV7-8 to TRBJ2-2; TRBD2 might be the D (5 bases). The CDR3 has 17 residues. V was pared by 3 bases and J by 0 bases, with 14 bases between. Germline assignment: CDR1 SGHVS and CDR2 FQNEAQ. The CDR3, as DNA: TGTGCCAGCAGCTTCCCAACTCCGGGGACGAACACCGGGGAGCTGTTTTTT. It specifies CASSFPTPGTNTGELFF.

Of note for this clonotype: This clone may be a read error of a much larger clone one base away. The V gene is TRBV7-2, the J gene TRBJ2-5; 8 nucleotides agree with TRBD1. CDR1 and CDR2 (germline): SGHTA, FQGNSA. Trimming at V came to 3 bases and at J to 4 bases, leaving 4 bases not matched to a gene. The CDR3 contains 14 residues. The CDR3 sequence is CASSFAGGSETQYF. The CDR3, as DNA: TGTGCCAGCAGCTTCGCAGGGGGCTCAGAGACCCAGTACTTC.